This TCR beta chain was documented in a study of neurological immune-mediated disorders. V was trimmed by 0 bases and J by 2 bases, leaving 14 bases between them. The CDR3 has 16 amino acids. The germline CDR1 and CDR2 sequences are SGDLS and YYNGEE. Study findings and constraints: The phylogenetic placement of 18 of 34 multiple sclerosis patients' repertoires in one related-CDR3 cluster constitutes a possible signature.

The table lists this clonotype with many counts. The antigen remains undetermined. TCRdb recomputed calls from the 5' RACE reads with MiXCR, one row per CDR3 protein. The data show approximately 50,000 distinct CDR3 sequences, 3.6% seen once. Unsorted libraries used 2 million PBMCs kept at -80 degrees C. The chain is built from TRBV9 and TRBJ2-5; D assignment may be TRBD1 or TRBD2 (5 bases each). This receptor was taken from a man younger than 45 with multiple sclerosis. Sequenced input: PBMCs. CDR3 protein: CASSVAMGDGQETQYF. The CDR3 DNA follows: TGTGCCAGCAGCGTAGCTATGGGGGACGGACAAGAGACCCAGTACTTC.